A selection of T cell receptor beta chains follows, all from one sample in a study of blood T cell repertoires in COVID-19. Using immunoSEQ multiplex PCR, the repertoire was profiled, and TCRdb retains in-frame clones only, with some absent. The sample lists around 310,000 clones; around 92% were seen once. The specimen sequenced was PBMCs or T cells enriched from blood (not recorded which). These receptors all stem from a woman in her twenties or thirties who had recovered from COVID-19. The CDR3 runs from the conserved cysteine through the conserved F or W.

J gene	V gene	CDR3 protein
TRBJ1-4	TRBV6-4	CASRQSPGEKLFF
TRBJ2-1	TRBV30	CAWSALQGGPNEQFF
TRBJ1-2	TRBV2	CASSYRRTGQTGGYTF
TRBJ2-7	TRBV2	CASKGGSSYEQYF
TRBJ2-1	TRBV27	CASSPTGGAYLGQFF
TRBJ2-7	TRBV18	CASSTPTSYEQYF
TRBJ2-1	TRBV13	CASSEAAGGPDEQFF
TRBJ2-7	TRBV7-9	CASSRSYEQYF
TRBJ2-5	TRBV10-3	CAISESKGQGQETQYF
TRBJ1-2	TRBV28	CASRQQRYGYTF